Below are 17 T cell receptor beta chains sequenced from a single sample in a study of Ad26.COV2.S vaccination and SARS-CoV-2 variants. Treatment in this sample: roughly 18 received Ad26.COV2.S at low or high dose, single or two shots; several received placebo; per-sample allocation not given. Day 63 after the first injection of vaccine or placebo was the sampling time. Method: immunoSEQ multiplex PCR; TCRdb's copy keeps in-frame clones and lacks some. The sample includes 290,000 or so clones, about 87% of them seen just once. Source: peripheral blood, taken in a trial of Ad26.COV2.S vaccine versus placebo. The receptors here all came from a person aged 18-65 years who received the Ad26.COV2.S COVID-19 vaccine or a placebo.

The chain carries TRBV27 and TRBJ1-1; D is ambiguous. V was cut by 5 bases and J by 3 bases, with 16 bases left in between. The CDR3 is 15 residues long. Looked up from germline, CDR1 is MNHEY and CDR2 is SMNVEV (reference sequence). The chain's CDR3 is CASSLLPGGYTEAFF. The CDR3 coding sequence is TGTGCCAGCAGTCTCCTACCGGGAGGATACACTGAAGCTTTCTTT.

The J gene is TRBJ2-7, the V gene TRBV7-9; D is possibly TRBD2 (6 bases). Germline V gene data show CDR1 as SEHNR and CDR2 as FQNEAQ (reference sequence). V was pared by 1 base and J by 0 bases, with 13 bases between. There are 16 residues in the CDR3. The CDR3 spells CASSLGGDVYSYEQYF. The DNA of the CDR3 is TGTGCCAGCAGCTTAGGGGGGGACGTTTACTCCTACGAGCAGTACTTC.

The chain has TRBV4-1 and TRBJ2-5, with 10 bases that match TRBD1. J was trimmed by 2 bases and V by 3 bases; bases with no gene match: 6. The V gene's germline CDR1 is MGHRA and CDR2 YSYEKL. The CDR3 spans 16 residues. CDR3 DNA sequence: TGCGCCAGCAGCCAGGGAGACAGGGGGCGGCAAGAGACCCAGTACTTC. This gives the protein CASSQGDRGRQETQYF.

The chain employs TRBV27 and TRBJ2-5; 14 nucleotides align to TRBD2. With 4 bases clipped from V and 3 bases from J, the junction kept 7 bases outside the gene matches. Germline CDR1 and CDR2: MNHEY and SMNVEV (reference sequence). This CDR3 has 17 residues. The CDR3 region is CASSSLQGLAGEETQYF. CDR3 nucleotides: TGTGCCAGCAGTTCGTTACAGGGACTAGCGGGAGAAGAGACCCAGTACTTC.

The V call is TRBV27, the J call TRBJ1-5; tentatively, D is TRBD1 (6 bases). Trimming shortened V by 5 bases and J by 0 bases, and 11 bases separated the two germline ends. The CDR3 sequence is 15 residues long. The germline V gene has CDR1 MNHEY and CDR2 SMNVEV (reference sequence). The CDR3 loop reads CASSEGHPSNQPQHF. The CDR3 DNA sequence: TGTGCCAGCAGTGAGGGACACCCTAGCAATCAGCCCCAGCATTTT.

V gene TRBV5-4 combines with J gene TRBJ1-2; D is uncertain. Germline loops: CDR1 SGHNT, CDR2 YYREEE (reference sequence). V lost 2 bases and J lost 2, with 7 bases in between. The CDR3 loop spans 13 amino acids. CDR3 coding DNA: TGTGCCAGCAGCTTAGTTGCGAACTATGGCTACACCTTC. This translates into CASSLVANYGYTF.

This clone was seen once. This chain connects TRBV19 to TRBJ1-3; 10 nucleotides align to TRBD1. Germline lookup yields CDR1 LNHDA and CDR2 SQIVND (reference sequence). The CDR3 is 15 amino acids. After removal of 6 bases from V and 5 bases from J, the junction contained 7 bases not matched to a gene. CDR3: CASRRPTGGRNTIYF. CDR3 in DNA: TGTGCCAGTAGGCGCCCGACAGGGGGCCGAAACACCATATATTTT.

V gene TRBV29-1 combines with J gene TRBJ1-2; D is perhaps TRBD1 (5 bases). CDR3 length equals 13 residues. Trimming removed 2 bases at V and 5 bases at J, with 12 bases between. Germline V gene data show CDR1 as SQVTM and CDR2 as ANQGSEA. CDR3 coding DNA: TGCAGCGTTGAAATTCCAGGGAGGTATGGCTACACCTTC. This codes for CSVEIPGRYGYTF.

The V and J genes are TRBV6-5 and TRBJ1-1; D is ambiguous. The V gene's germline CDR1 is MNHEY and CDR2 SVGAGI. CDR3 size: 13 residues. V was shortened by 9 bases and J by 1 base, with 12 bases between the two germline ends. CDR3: CASLVTWNTEAFF. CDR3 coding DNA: TGTGCCAGTTTGGTAACTTGGAACACTGAAGCTTTCTTT.

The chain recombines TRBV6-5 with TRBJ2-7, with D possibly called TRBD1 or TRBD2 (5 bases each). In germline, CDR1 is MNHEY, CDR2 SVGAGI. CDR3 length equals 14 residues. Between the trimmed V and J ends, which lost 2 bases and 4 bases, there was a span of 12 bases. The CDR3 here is CASSYEGRGYEQYF. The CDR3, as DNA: TGTGCCAGCAGTTACGAGGGGAGAGGGTACGAGCAGTACTTC.

This CDR3 is CAIRPITGSGGYTF. In DNA, the CDR3 is TGTGCCATCAGACCAATAACAGGGTCCGGTGGCTACACCTTC. The chain carries TRBV10-3 and TRBJ1-2; D is perhaps TRBD1 (6 bases). Germline CDR1 is ENHRY and CDR2 is SYGVKD. V was trimmed by 6 bases and J by 7 bases, leaving 18 bases between them. This CDR3 is 14 amino acids long.

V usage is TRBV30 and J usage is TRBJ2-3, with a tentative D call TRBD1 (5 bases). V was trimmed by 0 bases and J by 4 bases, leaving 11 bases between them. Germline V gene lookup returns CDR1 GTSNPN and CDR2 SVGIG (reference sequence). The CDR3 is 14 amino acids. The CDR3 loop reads CAWSVGVSADTQYF. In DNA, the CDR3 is TGTGCCTGGAGTGTAGGGGTTAGTGCAGATACGCAGTATTTT.

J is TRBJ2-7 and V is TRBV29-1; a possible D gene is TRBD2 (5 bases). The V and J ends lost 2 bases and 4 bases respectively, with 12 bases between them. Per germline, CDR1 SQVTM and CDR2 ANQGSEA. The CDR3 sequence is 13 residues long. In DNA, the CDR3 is TGCAGCGTTGAATTAGGCAGGACTTACGAGCAGTACTTC. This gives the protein CSVELGRTYEQYF.

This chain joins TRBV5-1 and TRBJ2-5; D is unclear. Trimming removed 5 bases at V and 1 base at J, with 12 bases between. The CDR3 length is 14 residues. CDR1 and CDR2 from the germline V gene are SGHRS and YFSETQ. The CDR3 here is CASRETSTQETQYF. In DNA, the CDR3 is TGCGCCAGCAGAGAGACTTCAACCCAAGAGACCCAGTACTTC.

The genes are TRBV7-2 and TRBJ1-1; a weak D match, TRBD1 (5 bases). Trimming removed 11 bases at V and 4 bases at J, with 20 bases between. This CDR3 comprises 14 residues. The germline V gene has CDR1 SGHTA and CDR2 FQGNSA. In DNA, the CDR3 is TGTGCCGGGGGAAGGATAATCGGGGGCACTGAAGCTTTCTTT. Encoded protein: CAGGRIIGGTEAFF.

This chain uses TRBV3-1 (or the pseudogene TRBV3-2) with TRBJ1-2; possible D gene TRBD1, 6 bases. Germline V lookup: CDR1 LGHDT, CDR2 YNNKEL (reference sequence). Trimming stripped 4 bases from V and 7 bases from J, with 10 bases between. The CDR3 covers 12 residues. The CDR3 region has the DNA TGTGCCAGCAGCCCCGGACAGCTTGGCTACACCTTC. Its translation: CASSPGQLGYTF.

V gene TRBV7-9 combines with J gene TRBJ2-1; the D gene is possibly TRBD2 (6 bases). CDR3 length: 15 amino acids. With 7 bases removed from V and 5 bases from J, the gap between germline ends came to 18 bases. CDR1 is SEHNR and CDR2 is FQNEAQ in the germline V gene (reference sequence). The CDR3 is CASTHWRATDNEQFF. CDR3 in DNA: TGTGCCAGCACCCATTGGAGGGCGACGGACAATGAGCAGTTCTTC.